These T cell receptor beta chains were read from a single sample in a study of beta chain features in type 1 diabetes. Sequencing used immunoSEQ multiplex PCR; TCRdb keeps in-frame clones, though not all of them. The data hold some 150,000 clones, with about 9.4% observed a single time. Sequenced material: naive CD4+ T cells from blood. These receptors all stem from a young man in good health. CDR3s include the opening cysteine and the closing phenylalanine or tryptophan. The D gene is left open where the match is weak. The size entry is marked missing in some rows and otherwise reads once, few, many or a size class.

j_gene | d_gene | abundance | v_gene | CDR3aa | CDR3nt
TRBJ1-4 | TRBD1 | few | TRBV7-9 | CASSLGQATNEKLFF | TGTGCCAGCAGCTTGGGACAGGCAACTAATGAAAAACTGTTTTTT
TRBJ1-5 | TRBD1 | - | TRBV19 | CASRPGGYSNQPQHF | TGTGCCAGTAGGCCAGGGGGCTATAGCAATCAGCCCCAGCATTTT
TRBJ2-1 | - | - | TRBV9 | CASSPSGPLDYNEQFF | TGTGCCAGCAGCCCCAGCGGCCCACTCGACTACAATGAGCAGTTCTTC
TRBJ1-5 | TRBD1 | - | TRBV6-6 | CASSYGQGVFDPQHF | TGTGCCAGCAGTTACGGGCAGGGGGTCTTCGACCCCCAGCATTTT
TRBJ1-3 | - | - | TRBV7-2 | CASTARKNTIYF | TGTGCCAGCACCGCCAGAAAAAACACCATATATTTT
TRBJ2-7 | TRBD1 | few | TRBV28 | CASSLFTGGLYF | TGTGCCAGCAGTTTATTCACAGGGGGCTTGTACTTC
TRBJ1-4 | - | few | TRBV5-1 | CASSSQGPNEKLFF | TGCGCCAGCAGCTCACAGGGACCTAATGAAAAACTGTTTTTT
TRBJ2-1 | - | few | TRBV6-4 | CASKIQASSNEQFF | TGTGCCAGCAAGATACAGGCGTCTAGCAATGAGCAGTTCTTC
TRBJ2-1 | - | - | TRBV19 | CASSRDFYNEQFF | TGTGCCAGTAGTAGGGACTTTTACAATGAGCAGTTCTTC
TRBJ2-5 | TRBD2 | few | TRBV27 | CASRVGLAAPETQYF | TGTGCCAGCAGAGTGGGACTAGCGGCTCCAGAGACCCAGTACTTC
TRBJ2-1 | TRBD2 | - | TRBV19 | CASSTRPGLAPDEQFF | TGTGCCAGTAGTACGAGGCCGGGACTAGCCCCCGACGAGCAGTTCTTC
TRBJ2-5 | - | - | TRBV5-4 | CASSLGQSGPETQYF | TGTGCCAGCAGCTTGGGGCAGAGCGGCCCAGAGACCCAGTACTTC
TRBJ2-5 | - | many | TRBV7-2 | CASRLTRTGETQYF | TGTGCCAGCAGACTAACTAGGACTGGGGAGACCCAGTACTTC
TRBJ1-1 | TRBD1 | - | TRBV7-9 | CASSSSQGGRGTEAFF | TGTGCCAGCAGCTCATCTCAGGGGGGAAGAGGCACTGAAGCTTTCTTT
TRBJ2-7 | - | few | TRBV21-1 | CASSSYRAPRTYEQYF | TGTGCCAGCAGCTCGTACAGGGCACCCCGAACTTACGAGCAGTACTTC
TRBJ2-5 | - | - | TRBV6-1 | CASSVSQETQYF | TGTGCCAGCTCTGTCTCTCAAGAGACCCAGTACTTC
TRBJ2-1 | TRBD2 | few | TRBV9 | CASSVSGGDSYNEQFF | TGTGCCAGCAGCGTAAGCGGGGGGGACTCCTACAATGAGCAGTTCTTC
TRBJ2-2 | TRBD2 | - | TRBV4-2 | CASSPSPPGLARDTGELFF | TGTGCCAGCAGCCCAAGCCCCCCGGGACTAGCGAGGGACACCGGGGAGCTGTTTTTT
TRBJ2-5 | - | - | TRBV6-1 | CASSARETQYF | TGTGCCAGCAGTGCTAGGGAGACCCAGTACTTC
TRBJ2-3 | TRBD1 | - | TRBV5-1 | CASSTTGDGSTDTQYF | TGCGCCAGCAGCACAACAGGGGATGGTAGCACAGATACGCAGTATTTT
TRBJ1-3 | TRBD1 | few | TRBV9 | CASSATGHSGNTIYF | TGTGCCAGCAGCGCGACAGGGCACTCTGGAAACACCATATATTTT
TRBJ1-2 | - | few | TRBV6-5 | CASSYGPGADYGYTF | TGTGCCAGCAGTTACGGGCCAGGGGCCGACTATGGCTACACCTTC
TRBJ2-7 | TRBD1 | many | TRBV4-3 | CASSRDRGISEQYF | TGCGCCAGCAGCCGGGACAGGGGGATAAGCGAGCAGTACTTC
TRBJ2-5 | - | - | TRBV19 | CASSIDRRLQETQYF | TGTGCCAGTAGTATAGATCGGAGGCTGCAGGAGACCCAGTACTTC
TRBJ2-1 | - | few | TRBV30 | CAWSAQGFGRDEQFF | TGTGCCTGGAGTGCTCAGGGTTTTGGTAGGGATGAGCAGTTCTTC
TRBJ2-5 | TRBD2 | - | TRBV9 | CASSVGLAQETQYF | TGTGCCAGCAGCGTCGGACTAGCTCAAGAGACCCAGTACTTC
TRBJ2-3 | - | - | TRBV11-2 | CASSSSGPLDTQYF | TGTGCCAGCAGCTCCAGCGGACCCCTGGATACGCAGTATTTT
TRBJ1-1 | - | - | TRBV19 | CASSNIGSTEAFF | TGTGCCAGTAGTAATATTGGCTCAACTGAAGCTTTCTTT
TRBJ2-5 | - | - | TRBV11-2 | CASSLVQGPYETQYF | TGTGCCAGCAGCTTAGTGCAGGGGCCCTACGAGACCCAGTACTTC
TRBJ1-3 | - | few | TRBV7-3 | CASSLQGGSGNTIYF | TGTGCCAGCAGCTTACAGGGTGGCTCTGGAAACACCATATATTTT
TRBJ1-3 | TRBD1 | - | TRBV5-1 | CASSREGQGSGNTIYF | TGCGCCAGCAGCCGAGAAGGACAGGGCAGTGGAAACACCATATATTTT
TRBJ1-2 | - | few | TRBV5-4 | CASSADSNYGYTF | TGTGCCAGCAGCGCCGACAGTAACTATGGCTACACCTTC
TRBJ1-1 | TRBD1 | - | TRBV6-5 | CASSRQGITEAFF | TGTGCCAGCAGCCGACAGGGGATCACTGAAGCTTTCTTT
TRBJ2-1 | - | many | TRBV7-9 | CASSLAEAPNEQFF | TGTGCCAGCAGCTTAGCAGAGGCCCCCAATGAGCAGTTCTTC
TRBJ1-2 | TRBD1 | many | TRBV5-4 | CASSGTVPNYGYTF | TGTGCCAGCAGCGGGACAGTTCCTAACTATGGCTACACCTTC
TRBJ2-1 | - | few | TRBV5-1 | CASSTDRINEQFF | TGCGCCAGCAGTACTGACAGGATCAATGAGCAGTTCTTC
TRBJ2-5 | TRBD1 | few | TRBV7-2 | CASSLVSGTGEGETQYF | TGTGCCAGCAGCTTAGTCTCCGGGACAGGGGAAGGCGAGACCCAGTACTTC
TRBJ2-2 | - | - | TRBV7-6 | CASSLVLYRVGTGELFF | TGTGCCAGCAGCTTAGTCCTCTACAGGGTAGGCACCGGGGAGCTGTTTTTT
TRBJ1-5 | - | few | TRBV11-2 | CASSRGGEQPQHF | TGTGCCAGCAGCCGAGGGGGAGAGCAGCCCCAGCATTTT
TRBJ2-7 | TRBD1 | many | TRBV10-3 | CANGQGKGEQYF | TGTGCCAACGGACAGGGGAAAGGCGAGCAGTACTTC
TRBJ2-5 | TRBD1 | few | TRBV7-9 | CASSLATGYQETQYF | TGTGCCAGCAGCTTAGCGACAGGGTACCAAGAGACCCAGTACTTC
TRBJ2-2 | TRBD2 | - | TRBV9 | CASSPSSGGAAGELFF | TGTGCCAGCAGCCCCTCTAGCGGGGGGGCCGCCGGGGAGCTGTTTTTT
TRBJ2-7 | TRBD1 | - | TRBV4-1 | CASSQGDRDPYEQYF | TGCGCCAGCAGCCAGGGAGACAGGGACCCCTACGAGCAGTACTTC
TRBJ2-1 | TRBD1 | - | TRBV7-8 | CASSLTGEFDEQFF | TGTGCCAGCAGCTTGACAGGGGAATTCGATGAGCAGTTCTTC
TRBJ1-4 | - | many | TRBV16 | CASSQSTDNEKLFF | TGTGCCAGCAGCCAATCGACAGACAATGAAAAACTGTTTTTT
TRBJ1-5 | TRBD1 | - | TRBV6-6 | CASRKQGDNQPQHF | TGTGCCAGCAGAAAACAGGGGGACAATCAGCCCCAGCATTTT
TRBJ1-1 | - | few | TRBV14 | CASSQVGRARGTEAFF | TGTGCCAGCAGCCAAGTTGGGAGGGCCCGGGGCACTGAAGCTTTCTTT
TRBJ2-3 | TRBD2 | - | TRBV19 | CASSVGLAGYVDTQYF | TGTGCCAGTAGTGTGGGACTAGCGGGGTATGTAGATACGCAGTATTTT
TRBJ1-5 | - | - | TRBV4-2 | CASSQDGTRNQPQHF | TGTGCCAGCAGCCAAGACGGGACACGAAATCAGCCCCAGCATTTT
TRBJ2-1 | - | few | TRBV7-6 | CASSPLEGPYNEQFF | TGTGCCAGCAGCCCGCTCGAGGGTCCCTACAATGAGCAGTTCTTC
TRBJ1-2 | - | - | TRBV28 | CASRSGGGYGYTF | TGTGCCAGCAGGTCCGGGGGAGGGTATGGCTACACCTTC
TRBJ1-2 | - | few | TRBV1 | CTSSQETGLYGYTF | TGCACCAGCAGCCAAGAGACAGGGCTGTATGGCTACACCTTC
TRBJ1-4 | TRBD1 | - | TRBV28 | CASKKQGANEKLFF | TGTGCCAGCAAAAAACAGGGGGCCAACGAAAAACTGTTTTTT